The 27 T cell receptor beta chains listed next were all sequenced from one sample in a study of T cells after posttransplantation cyclophosphamide. Sequencing was performed with immunoSEQ multiplex PCR; in TCRdb, only in-frame clones are kept and a portion is missing. Recorded here are approximately 34,000 clones, none singletons. The specimen sequenced was PBMCs. These receptors all stem from a woman between 50 and 59 years old in good health and a related stem cell transplant donor.

The rearrangement uses TRBV4-2 and TRBJ2-3, with TRBD1 as a possible D gene (6 bases). The CDR3 contains 17 residues. V lost 1 base and J lost 3, with 17 bases in between. Per the germline V gene, CDR1 is LGHNA and CDR2 is YNFKEQ. CDR3 in amino acids: CASSQAVGQPQTDTQYF. As DNA, the CDR3 is TGTGCCAGCAGCCAAGCTGTCGGACAGCCACAAACAGATACGCAGTATTTT.

At least ten counts were recorded for this clone. This rearrangement joins TRBV7-9 to TRBJ2-7, with 7 bases that match TRBD2. This CDR3 has 15 residues. Germline V gene lookup returns CDR1 SEHNR and CDR2 FQNEAQ (reference sequence). The V and J ends lost 5 bases and 3 bases, in that order; junction bases with no gene match: 10. The CDR3 protein is CASSTRALAFYEQYF. The CDR3 DNA follows: TGTGCCAGCAGCACAAGGGCACTAGCGTTCTACGAGCAGTACTTC. The entire variable domain, with the rest obtained from reference TRBV7-9 and TRBJ2-7, is as follows: DTGVSQNPRHKITKRGQNVTFRCDPISEHNRLYWYRQTLGQGPEFLTYFQNEAQLEKSRLLSDRFSAERPKGSFSTLEIQRTEQGDSAMYLCASSTRALAFYEQYFGPGTRLTVT.

In this sample, this clone turned up many times. The genes are TRBV27 and TRBJ1-2; the match to TRBD1 covers 7 bases. Germline CDR1 MNHEY, CDR2 SMNVEV (reference sequence). V trimming: 4 bases; J trimming: 6 bases; junction bases outside the gene matches: 5. This CDR3 has 13 amino acids. For the CDR3, the DNA is TGTGCCAGCAGTTCGACAGGGAAGCATGGCTACACCTTC. Translating gives CASSSTGKHGYTF.

This clone was counted ten times or more. The chain carries TRBV12-3 or TRBV12-4 and TRBJ2-1; 8 bases agree with TRBD2. V lost 3 bases to trimming and J lost 6 bases; unmatched junction nucleotides: 4. The CDR3 covers 14 residues. The CDR3 is CASSLFSGTNEQFF. The CDR3 nucleotides read TGTGCCAGCAGTTTGTTTAGCGGGACCAATGAGCAGTTCTTC.

The genes are TRBV2 and TRBJ1-2; D is possibly TRBD1 (6 bases). The germline V gene has CDR1 SNHLY and CDR2 FYNNEI. The CDR3 length is 13 residues. With 3 bases removed from V and 8 bases from J, the gap between germline ends came to 13 bases. The CDR3 spells CASSDAGARGYTF. The CDR3, as DNA: TGTGCCAGCAGTGACGCGGGGGCAAGGGGCTACACCTTC.

This clone was seen many times. The V and J genes are TRBV9 and TRBJ2-1; TRBD2 agrees at 12 bases. V was pared by 4 bases and J by 7 bases, with 3 bases of the junction left unmatched. The CDR3 spans 14 residues. Germline CDR1 and CDR2: SGDLS and YYNGEE. CDR3: CASSTSGRRNEQFF. The DNA of the CDR3 is TGTGCCAGCAGCACTAGCGGGAGGAGGAATGAGCAGTTCTTC.

This clone was counted ten times or more. V is TRBV5-1 and J is TRBJ2-3, with TRBD2 matching over 8 bases. CDR3 size: 15 residues. The trim removed 1 base at V and 6 bases at J, leaving 7 bases unmatched. Germline V gives CDR1 SGHRS, CDR2 YFSETQ. The CDR3 sequence is CASSLTRLASDTQYF. The CDR3 DNA is TGCGCCAGCAGCTTGACCCGACTAGCGTCGGATACGCAGTATTTT.

In its sample, this clone was seen many times. The V gene is TRBV24-1, the J gene TRBJ2-2; 9 nucleotides agree with TRBD1. This CDR3 is built from 16 residues. The germline V gene has CDR1 KGHDR and CDR2 SFDVKD. The junction had 4 bases not matched to a gene; V was cut back by 1 base and J by 5 bases. CDR3 coding DNA: TGTGCCACCAGTGATTTCGGACAGGGGCGAACCGGGGAGCTGTTTTTT. This sequence encodes CATSDFGQGRTGELFF.

This clone was counted many times. This chain uses TRBV5-6 with TRBJ1-5; unclear D gene. The CDR3 extends over 15 amino acids. Germline CDR1 is SGHDT and CDR2 is YYEEEE. The germline V and J ends were trimmed by 7 bases and 1 base, with 15 bases remaining between them. The CDR3 loop reads CASSFRQASNQPQHF. Written as DNA, the CDR3 is TGTGCCAGCTCCTTCAGGCAGGCAAGCAATCAGCCCCAGCATTTT.

The sample holds many counts of this clone. The genes are TRBV2 and TRBJ1-4; no firm D call. V was clipped by 3 bases and J by 8 bases, with 19 bases between them. The germline CDR1 and CDR2 sequences are SNHLY and FYNNEI. The CDR3 extends over 16 amino acids. CDR3 nucleotides: TGTGCCAGCAGTGAGCGGGTCAGCCCGTCGGGGGAAAAACTGTTTTTT. Its translation is CASSERVSPSGEKLFF.

This clone was picked up many times. The V call is TRBV7-9, the J call TRBJ2-3, with 7 bases matching TRBD2. The V gene's germline CDR1 is SEHNR and CDR2 FQNEAQ (reference sequence). The V gene end was trimmed by 5 bases and the J gene end by 6 bases; junction bases not matched to a gene: 8. CDR3 size: 14 residues. The CDR3 spells CASSVREMGDTQYF. DNA for the CDR3: TGTGCCAGCAGCGTGCGGGAGATGGGGGATACGCAGTATTTT.

This clone was counted many times. V is TRBV6-1 and J is TRBJ1-3; TRBD1 matches at 9 bases. After removal of 10 bases from V and 4 bases from J, the junction contained 5 bases not matched to a gene. Germline CDR1 reads MNHNS; CDR2 reads SASEGT. The CDR3 extends over 13 amino acids. The DNA for the CDR3 is TGTGCCATATACAGGGGGCCGGGAAACACCATATATTTT. It specifies CAIYRGPGNTIYF.

This clone was detected ten times or more. The V and J genes are TRBV13 and TRBJ2-7; possibly TRBD1 for D (6 bases). Between the trimmed V and J ends, which lost 5 bases and 5 bases, there was a span of 22 bases. CDR1 is PRHDT and CDR2 is FYEKMQ in the germline V gene (reference sequence). The CDR3 is 16 amino acids. CDR3 in DNA: TGTGCCAGCAGCGCCGAACCTACAGGGCCCTACGACGAGCAGTACTTC. As protein: CASSAEPTGPYDEQYF. The complete variable domain, with remaining parts taken from reference TRBV13 and TRBJ2-7, reads AAGVIQSPRHLIKEKRETATLKCYPIPRHDTVYWYQQGPGQDPQFLISFYEKMQSDKGSIPDRFSAQQFSDYHSELNMSSLELGDSALYFCASSAEPTGPYDEQYFGPGTRLTVT.

This clone was recorded at least ten times. This chain connects TRBV10-3 to TRBJ1-2; no clear D gene. The germline V gene encodes CDR1 ENHRY and CDR2 SYGVKD. V lost 2 bases to trimming and J lost 2 bases, with 3 bases between them. The length of the CDR3 is 12 residues. The CDR3 sequence is CAISEINYGYTF. In DNA form, the CDR3 reads TGTGCCATCAGTGAGATAAACTATGGCTACACCTTC.

This clone showed up many times. The CDR3 reads CASSRVYGTGFMNTEAFF. DNA for the CDR3: TGTGCCAGCAGCCGGGTGTATGGGACAGGGTTCATGAACACTGAAGCTTTCTTT. V is TRBV7-3 and J is TRBJ1-1; 9 bases line up with TRBD1. In germline, CDR1 is SGHTA, CDR2 FQGTGA. V shed 5 bases and J 0 bases; nucleotides not matched to a gene: 13. The CDR3 totals 18 residues.

This clone was observed at least ten times. This chain links TRBV5-1 with TRBJ2-1; TRBD2 matches 11 bases. The junction had 4 bases not matched to a gene; V was cut back by 3 bases and J by 2 bases. CDR1 and CDR2 from the germline V gene are SGHRS and YFSETQ. The CDR3 contains 16 residues. The CDR3 DNA reads as TGCGCCAGCAGCTGGGGACTAGCGGTGGCCTACAATGAGCAGTTCTTC. It codes for CASSWGLAVAYNEQFF.

This clone was seen at least ten times. J is TRBJ1-4 and V is TRBV6-1, with 8 positions matching TRBD1. J gave up 5 bases and V 1 base, and 6 bases lay outside the gene matches. This CDR3 is built from 16 residues. Germline CDR1 MNHNS, CDR2 SASEGT. CDR3 DNA sequence: TGTGCCAGCAGTGAAGGGCTCGGACAGGGAAATGAAAAACTGTTTTTT. Amino acid sequence: CASSEGLGQGNEKLFF.

Ten or more counts support this clone. The chain has TRBV6-6 and TRBJ2-7; D gene unclear. CDR1 MNHNY and CDR2 SVGAGI come from the germline V gene (reference sequence). Trimming shortened V by 2 bases and J by 2 bases, and 7 bases separated the two germline ends. The CDR3 has 13 residues. Written as DNA, the CDR3 is TGTGCCAGCAGTTACCGGTCAACCTACGAGCAGTACTTC. Encoded protein: CASSYRSTYEQYF.

This clone occurred many times. The gene calls are TRBV4-2 and TRBJ1-5, with 9 bases identical to TRBD1. J gave up 4 bases and V 1 base, and 2 bases lay outside the gene matches. CDR3 length equals 15 residues. Germline CDR1 reads LGHNA; CDR2 reads YNFKEQ. For the CDR3, the DNA is TGTGCCAGCAGCCAAGGGACAGGGGAAAATCAGCCCCAGCATTTT. This encodes CASSQGTGENQPQHF.

This rearrangement joins TRBV30 to TRBJ1-2; TRBD1 might be the D (6 bases). The germline V gene encodes CDR1 GTSNPN and CDR2 SVGIG (reference sequence). The germline V and J ends were trimmed by 1 base and 5 bases, with 8 bases remaining between them. This CDR3 is 12 amino acids long. CDR3 loop: CAWSGQGYGYTF. The DNA of the CDR3 is TGTGCCTGGAGTGGGCAGGGGTATGGCTACACCTTC.

The sample holds many counts of this clone. The J gene is TRBJ2-7, the V gene TRBV5-8, with D maybe TRBD1 (6 bases). CDR3 length: 14 amino acids. Deletions cut 3 bases from V and 2 bases from J, with 12 bases between. Germline V lookup: CDR1 SGHTS, CDR2 YDEGEE. The CDR3 spells CASSSRTVPYEQYF. The CDR3 DNA reads TGTGCCAGCAGCTCTCGGACAGTCCCCTACGAGCAGTACTTC.

This clone has ten or more counts. The chain carries TRBV2 and TRBJ1-4, with no clear D. CDR3 size: 14 residues. The germline CDR1 and CDR2 sequences are SNHLY and FYNNEI. Deletions cut 8 bases from V and 8 bases from J, with 18 bases between. CDR3 sequence: CASDSTVEPEKLFF. As DNA, the CDR3 is TGTGCCAGCGACTCGACGGTTGAGCCCGAAAAACTGTTTTTT.

The V and J genes are TRBV4-2 and TRBJ2-5, with 12 bases lining up with TRBD2. V gave up 5 bases and J gave up 4 bases; unmatched junction bases: 14. This CDR3 contains 18 residues. CDR1 is LGHNA, CDR2 YNFKEQ, per germline. The CDR3: CASSTRLAGVVYGETQYF. CDR3 bases: TGTGCCAGCAGCACCCGACTAGCGGGAGTCGTATATGGAGAGACCCAGTACTTC.

This clone was seen repeatedly, ten times or more. The DNA for the CDR3 is TGTGCCAGCAGAGGACTAGCGGAGGGCTCCTACGAGCAGTACTTC. Amino acid sequence: CASRGLAEGSYEQYF. The chain uses TRBV6-5 and TRBJ2-7; 10 nucleotides align to TRBD2. Germline trimming cut 6 bases from V and 0 bases from J; bases unmatched to any gene: 5. This CDR3 contains 15 residues. Germline lookup yields CDR1 MNHEY and CDR2 SVGAGI.

This clone was seen ten or more times. The V call is TRBV24-1, the J call TRBJ2-2; 9 bases fit TRBD2. The CDR3 runs to 13 residues. Germline CDR1 and CDR2: KGHDR and SFDVKD. Losses at the gene ends were 5 bases for V and 8 bases for J; bases not matched to a gene: 2. CDR3 region: CATSGLAGGELFF. CDR3 coding DNA: TGTGCCACCAGTGGGCTAGCGGGAGGGGAGCTGTTTTTT.

This clone was recorded many times. The chain uses TRBV9 and TRBJ2-4; possibly TRBD2 for D (6 bases). V was clipped by 0 bases and J by 8 bases, with 15 bases between them. Per the germline V gene, CDR1 is SGDLS and CDR2 is YYNGEE. The CDR3 has 15 residues. The CDR3 DNA is TGTGCCAGCAGCGTAGCTCCGGGGTCGGGAGACATTCAGTACTTC. This translates into CASSVAPGSGDIQYF.

The sample holds a few counts of this clone. The chain employs TRBV7-8 and TRBJ2-1; D uncertain. Per the germline V gene, CDR1 is SGHVS and CDR2 is FQNEAQ. V was trimmed by 2 bases and J by 9 bases, leaving 14 bases between them. This CDR3 comprises 14 residues. The CDR3 DNA reads TGTGCCAGCAGCTTAAGCCCCCTAGTGGGTGAGCAGTTCTTC. Translation gives CASSLSPLVGEQFF.